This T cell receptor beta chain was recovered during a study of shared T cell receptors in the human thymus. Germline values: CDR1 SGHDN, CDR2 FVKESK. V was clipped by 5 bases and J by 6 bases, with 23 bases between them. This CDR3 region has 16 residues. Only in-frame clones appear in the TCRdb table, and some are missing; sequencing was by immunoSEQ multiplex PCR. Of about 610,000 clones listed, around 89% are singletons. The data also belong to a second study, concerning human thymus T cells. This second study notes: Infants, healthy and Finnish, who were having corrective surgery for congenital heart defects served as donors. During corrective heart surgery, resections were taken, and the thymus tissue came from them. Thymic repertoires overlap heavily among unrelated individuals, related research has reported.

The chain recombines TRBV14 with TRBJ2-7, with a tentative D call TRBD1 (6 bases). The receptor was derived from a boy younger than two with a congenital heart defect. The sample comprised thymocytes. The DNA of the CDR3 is TGTGCCAGCAGCTCCAAGGGCAAGCCGTTAGGGGGCGAGCAGTACTTC. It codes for CASSSKGKPLGGEQYF.